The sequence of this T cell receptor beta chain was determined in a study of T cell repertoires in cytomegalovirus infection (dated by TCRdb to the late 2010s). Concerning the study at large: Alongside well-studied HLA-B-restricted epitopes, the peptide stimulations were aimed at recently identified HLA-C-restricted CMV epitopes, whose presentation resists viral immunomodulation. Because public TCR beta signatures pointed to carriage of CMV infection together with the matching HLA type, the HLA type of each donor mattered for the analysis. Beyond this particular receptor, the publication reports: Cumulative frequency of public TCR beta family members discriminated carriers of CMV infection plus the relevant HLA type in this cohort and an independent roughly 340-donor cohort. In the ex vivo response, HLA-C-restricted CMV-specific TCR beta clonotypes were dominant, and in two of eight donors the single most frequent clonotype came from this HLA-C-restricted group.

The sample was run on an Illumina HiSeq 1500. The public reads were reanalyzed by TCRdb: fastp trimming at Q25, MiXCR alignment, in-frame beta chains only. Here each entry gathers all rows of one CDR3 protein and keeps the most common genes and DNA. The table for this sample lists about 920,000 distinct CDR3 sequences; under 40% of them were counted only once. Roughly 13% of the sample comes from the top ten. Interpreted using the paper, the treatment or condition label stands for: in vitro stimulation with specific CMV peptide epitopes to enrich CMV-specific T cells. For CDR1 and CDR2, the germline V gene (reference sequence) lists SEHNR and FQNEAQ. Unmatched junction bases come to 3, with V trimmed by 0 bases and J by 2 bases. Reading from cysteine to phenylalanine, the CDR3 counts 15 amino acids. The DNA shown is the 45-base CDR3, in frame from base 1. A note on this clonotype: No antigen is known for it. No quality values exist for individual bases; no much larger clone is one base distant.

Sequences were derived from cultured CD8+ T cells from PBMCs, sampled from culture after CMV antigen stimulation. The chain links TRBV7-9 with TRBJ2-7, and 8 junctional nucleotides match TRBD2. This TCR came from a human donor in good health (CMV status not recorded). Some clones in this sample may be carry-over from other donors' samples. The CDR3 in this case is CASSLATSGPYEQYF. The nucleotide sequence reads TGTGCCAGCAGCTTAGCTACTAGCGGACCCTACGAGCAGTACTTC.